These 5 T cell receptor beta chains share one sample of origin, sequenced in a study of shared clonotypes between healthy human individuals (dated by TCRdb to about 2020). CD8 naive samples were obtained by positive selection for CCR7 among CD45RO-negative cells, yielding a CD45RA+CCR7+ population from which TemRA cells were excluded. Libraries were constructed by the immunoSEQ multiplex PCR assay. This immuneACCESS table, as held by TCRdb, lists in-frame sequences with V and J called but not all clones. Of the missing ones, under half trace to an unresolved V gene in checked studies; the others have no known cause. The sample data list around 2,000,000 clones, and 93% of these were observed just once. The ten largest clones take up more than 1.5% of the sample. Sequenced: naive CD8+ T cells from PBMCs. The cell subset or site label, as the study defines it: CD45RA+CCR7+. The receptor source for this set is a man younger than 35 in good health. Some clones in this sample may be carry-over from other donors' samples.

This chain links TRBV11-2 with TRBJ1-2, with 8 bases matching TRBD1. CDR1 SGHAT and CDR2 FQNNGV come from the germline V gene. The length of the CDR3 is 19 residues. V shed 0 bases, J shed 3 bases, and the junction held 15 bases outside the gene matches. The CDR3, as DNA: TGTGCCAGCAGCTTAGACCCCCGTCCCCCGGGACAGGAACACTATGGCTACACCTTC. Translating it yields CASSLDPRPPGQEHYGYTF.

V usage is TRBV2 and J usage is TRBJ2-7; 8 bases are a match to TRBD1. Germline lookup yields CDR1 SNHLY and CDR2 FYNNEI. The CDR3 totals 13 residues. With 4 bases clipped from V and 5 bases from J, the junction kept 4 bases outside the gene matches. CDR3 in amino acids: CASSGDRWDEQYF. CDR3 sequence (DNA): TGTGCCAGCAGTGGGGACAGGTGGGACGAGCAGTACTTC.

In this sample, this clone turned up once. V is TRBV27 and J is TRBJ2-7; TRBD2 matches 7 bases. Germline CDR1 is MNHEY and CDR2 is SMNVEV (reference sequence). J was trimmed by 0 bases and V by 5 bases; bases with no gene match: 7. This CDR3 is built from 15 residues. DNA for the CDR3: TGTGCCAGCAGTATGCTAGCGGCTAGCTCCTACGAGCAGTACTTC. Its translation: CASSMLAASSYEQYF.

This sequence joins TRBV15 and TRBJ2-7; 7 nucleotides align to TRBD2. Trimming removed 1 base from V and 3 bases from J; junction bases left unmatched: 0. The CDR3 length is 13 residues. The germline V gene encodes CDR1 LNHNV and CDR2 YYDKDF (reference sequence). CDR3 bases: TGTGCCACCAGCAGAGGGGACTACTACGAGCAGTACTTC. Translation gives CATSRGDYYEQYF.

The rearrangement joins TRBV12-5 to TRBJ2-2; D is perhaps TRBD1 or TRBD2 (6 bases each). Trimming pared 7 bases from V and 6 bases from J, leaving 9 bases between. This CDR3 comprises 12 residues. Germline CDR1 and CDR2: LGHNT and FRNRAP. Here the CDR3 DNA reads TGTGCTAGTGCGGGGGCTGCCGGGGAGCTGTTTTTT. Protein product: CASAGAAGELFF.